This T cell receptor beta chain was captured in a study of blood T cell repertoires in COVID-19. Study information: Acute and convalescent COVID-19 specimens originated in the United States, Italy and Spain.

The repertoire was sequenced with immunoSEQ multiplex PCR; TCRdb's copy has only in-frame clones and lacks some. The sample records fewer than 350,000 clones, 89% being singletons. Everyone who took part was about 18 to 90 years old, and they came from about 23 US areas. In assigning cohorts, the study relied on participant-reported clinical history. Recovered status in Cohort 3 required two negative PCRs, clearance, or symptom resolution. The material sequenced was PBMCs or T cells enriched from blood (not recorded which). This receptor was taken from a woman aged 40 to 55 who had recovered from COVID-19.

CDR3 coding DNA: TGCGCCAGCAGCGTGGACAGGCCGAACACCGGGGAGCTGTTTTTT. Residues: CASSVDRPNTGELFF. The rearrangement links TRBV5-1 to TRBJ2-2; 7 positions agree with TRBD1. V lost 4 bases, J lost 0 bases, and 3 bases stayed unmatched. The germline gives CDR1 SGHRS, CDR2 YFSETQ. The CDR3 has 15 amino acids. Variable domain in full (rest from reference TRBV5-1 and TRBJ2-2): KAGVTQTPRYLIKTRGQQVTLSCSPISGHRSVSWYQQTPGQGLQFLFEYFSETQRNKGNFPGRFSGRQFSNSRSEMNVSTLELGDSALYLCASSVDRPNTGELFFGEGSRLTVL.